The rows below give T cell receptor beta chains drawn from one sample of a study of T cell responses to AZD1222 COVID-19 vaccine. Profiled with immunoSEQ multiplex PCR; TCRdb holds only in-frame clones, not every one. This sample has just under 85,000 clones, with 80% to 90% found just once. This specimen was peripheral blood, taken on day 0 of AZD1222 vaccination. These receptor sequences come from an adult in good health. The CDR3 runs from the conserved cysteine through the conserved F or W. D genes are given only for firm matches. The listing skips clone size in some rows; elsewhere it reads once, few, many or a size class.

TRBJ1-1 . . TRBV27 TGTGCCAGCAGTTTAGGGTCAGCCATGAACACTGAAGCTTTCTTT CASSLGSAMNTEAFF
TRBJ2-2 . . TRBV27 TGTGCCAGCAGTTTAACCAAGAACACCGGGGAGCTGTTTTTT CASSLTKNTGELFF
TRBJ1-4 . . TRBV7-2 TGTGCCAGCAGCCCCAGTGGGGTTCCCAATGAAAAACTGTTTTTT CASSPSGVPNEKLFF
TRBJ2-7 . . TRBV11-3 TGTGCCAGCATCCTAAGGGGGGCAGCCACGGGAGTAGTCTATATTTTCGAGCAGTACTTC CASILRGAATGVVYIFEQYF
TRBJ1-2 . TRBD1 TRBV18 TGTGCCAGCTCACGACCCGGACAGGGGGGAAACTATGGCTACACCTTC CASSRPGQGGNYGYTF
TRBJ1-5 . . TRBV19 TGTGCCAGTAGTATCTTGGGGGGCGCGGGAAATCAGCCCCAGCATTTT CASSILGGAGNQPQHF
TRBJ1-5 . . TRBV28 TGTGCCAGCAGTTATGGCAGCAATCAGCCCCAGCATTTT CASSYGSNQPQHF
TRBJ2-1 . TRBD1 TRBV10-2 TGCGCCAGCAGAAAAGGGACAGGGAGTAGCAATGAGCAGTTCTTC CASRKGTGSSNEQFF
TRBJ1-5 . . TRBV4-1 TGCGCCAGCAGCCAAGGTGTAGGGGTGAATCAGCCCCAGCATTTT CASSQGVGVNQPQHF
TRBJ2-7 . TRBD2 TRBV6-6 TGTGCCAGCAGTGGGGGGGAGGTCGAGCAGTACTTC CASSGGEVEQYF
TRBJ1-2 once . TRBV7-2 TGTGCCAGCAGCTTTCCCGGCGGGGCGGTTTATGGCTACACCTTC CASSFPGGAVYGYTF
TRBJ2-1 . . TRBV10-3 TGTGCCATCAGTGTGAGGCCCTGGCAGGGGGGACAGAGCTACAATGAGCAGTTCTTC CAISVRPWQGGQSYNEQFF
TRBJ2-2 . TRBD2 TRBV4-3 TGCGCCAGCAGCCAAGAGGGACTAGCGCATCTAAACACCGGGGAGCTGTTTTTT CASSQEGLAHLNTGELFF
TRBJ1-6 . TRBD1 TRBV3-1/TRBV3-2 TGTGCCAGCAGCACCCGGACAGGAGCTTCACCCCTCCACTTT CASSTRTGASPLHF
TRBJ2-5 . . TRBV19 TGTGCCAGTAGGGACTGGGGACAAGAGACCCAGTACTTC CASRDWGQETQYF
TRBJ1-2 . . TRBV27 TGTGCCAGCAGTTCTATTTCGGTCTATGGCTACACCTTC CASSSISVYGYTF
TRBJ1-3 . . TRBV28 TGTGCCAGCAGTCCGTCTGGATTCTCTGGAAACACCATATATTTT CASSPSGFSGNTIYF
TRBJ1-5 once . TRBV12-3/TRBV12-4 TGTGCCAGCACTCCGAGGAACAATCAGCCCCAGCATTTT CASTPRNNQPQHF
TRBJ2-1 . . TRBV12-3/TRBV12-4 TGTGCCGTGACTAGATTGAACTACAATGAGCAGTTCTTC CAVTRLNYNEQFF
TRBJ1-1 . TRBD1 TRBV30 TGTGCCTACCGGGACAGCGCGGCCCTTGGGACTGAAGCTTTCTTT CAYRDSAALGTEAFF
TRBJ2-3 few . TRBV5-4 TGTGCCAGCAGCCCCCCGGACACAGATACGCAGTATTTT CASSPPDTDTQYF
TRBJ1-6 few . TRBV6-4 TGTGCCAGCAGTAACTCGCCCGCCTCGGGGGGTTTCGGTTCACCCCTCCACTTT CASSNSPASGGFGSPLHF
TRBJ2-2 . . TRBV28 TGTGCCAGCAGTTTATATGAGGGGCGGAACACCGGGGAGCTGTTTTTT CASSLYEGRNTGELFF
TRBJ1-6 . . TRBV25-1 TGTGCCAGCAGTGATCAGGGGCGATCACCCCTCCACTTT CASSDQGRSPLHF
TRBJ1-3 . TRBD1 TRBV19 TGTGCCAGTAGTCCCGGGACAGGCGGTGGAAACACCATATATTTT CASSPGTGGGNTIYF
TRBJ2-2 . . TRBV7-2 TGTGCCAGCAGCTCCACAGGGATCGGGGAGCTGTTTTTT CASSSTGIGELFF
TRBJ2-5 few . TRBV25-1 TGTGCCAGCAGTCCCCCGGGAGAGACCCAGTACTTC CASSPPGETQYF
TRBJ1-2 . TRBD1 TRBV18 TGTGCCAGCTCACAACCGGGACAGAGCTATGGCTACACCTTC CASSQPGQSYGYTF
TRBJ2-1 . TRBD2 TRBV10-3 TGTGCCATCAGTGAGCAGACTAGCGGGGTCAACAATGAGCAGTTCTTC CAISEQTSGVNNEQFF